Each of the 32 T cell receptor beta chains below was sequenced from the same sample in a study of Ad26.COV2.S vaccination and SARS-CoV-2 variants. Profiling relied on immunoSEQ multiplex PCR, and the TCRdb table lists in-frame clones only, not all of them. Found here are about 680,000 clones, about 90% of them singletons; the top ten hold about 1.5%. Treatment noted: roughly 20 received Ad26.COV2.S at low or high dose, single or two shots; roughly five received placebo; per-sample allocation not given. Sample collection was performed on day 63 after the first vaccine or placebo injection. The starting material was peripheral blood, obtained in a trial of Ad26.COV2.S vaccine versus placebo. The receptors here all came from a person between 18 and 60 years old who received the Ad26.COV2.S COVID-19 vaccine or a placebo.

V gene TRBV2 combines with J gene TRBJ1-2, with 8 positions matching TRBD1. V dropped 3 bases and J dropped 10; count of bases not matched to a gene: 13. This CDR3 spans 15 amino acids. Germline assignment: CDR1 SNHLY and CDR2 FYNNEI. The CDR3, as DNA: TGTGCCAGCAGTGAGGGTTGGGACAGGAGATCCGTCTACACCTTC. Its protein is CASSEGWDRRSVYTF.

Of note for this clone: An end of the junction differs from the germline gene, which may be a read error. The chain employs TRBV6-1 and TRBJ2-7; 7 nucleotides line up with TRBD1. CDR1 MNHNS and CDR2 SASEGT come from the germline V gene. The CDR3 spans 17 residues. The DNA of the CDR3 is TGTGCCAGCAGCGAAGGCCCCTACAGGGGCCCTGGCGACGAGCAGTACTTC. Translation: CASSEGPYRGPGDEQYF.

The rearrangement links TRBV7-8 to TRBJ2-2; 9 bases match TRBD1. V was clipped by 5 bases and J by 6 bases; unmatched bases: 7. The germline V gene has CDR1 SGHVS and CDR2 FQNEAQ. The CDR3 is 15 residues long. This chain's CDR3 is CASSAGTGKAGELFF. CDR3 DNA: TGTGCCAGCAGCGCCGGGACAGGGAAAGCCGGGGAGCTGTTTTTT.

CDR3 loop: CASSPAEDRRTEAFF. CDR3 nucleotide sequence: TGTGCCAGCTCACCGGCCGAGGACAGGCGGACTGAAGCTTTCTTT. The rearrangement uses TRBV18 and TRBJ1-1, with TRBD1 identical over 7 bases. This CDR3 contains 15 residues. Per germline, CDR1 KGHSH and CDR2 LQKENI. V was pared by 3 bases and J by 5 bases, with 9 bases of the junction left unmatched.

The rearrangement uses TRBV7-2 and TRBJ1-3; D is ambiguous. V dropped 0 bases and J dropped 4 bases, with 7 bases sitting between them. The CDR3 loop spans 14 amino acids. Germline CDR1 is SGHTA and CDR2 is FQGNSA. The CDR3 nucleotides read TGTGCCAGCAGCTTAGCGCCAGGCGGAAACACCATATATTTT. This gives the protein CASSLAPGGNTIYF. The entire variable domain, with the rest obtained from reference TRBV7-2 and TRBJ1-3, is as follows: GAGVSQSPSNKVTEKGKDVELRCDPISGHTALYWYRQSLGQGLEFLIYFQGNSAPDKSGLPSDRFSAERTGGSVSTLTIQRTQQEDSAVYLCASSLAPGGNTIYFGEGSWLTVV.

The chain couples TRBV5-1 to TRBJ1-2, with TRBD1 matching over 7 bases. CDR1 SGHRS and CDR2 YFSETQ come from the germline V gene. The CDR3 runs 13 residues. Unmatched junction bases numbered 6, after V lost 4 bases and J lost 6 bases. Here the CDR3 DNA reads TGCGCCAGCAGCCTACAGGGGACTGATGGCTACACCTTC. Translating it yields CASSLQGTDGYTF.

This rearrangement joins TRBV6-4 to TRBJ1-5; no reliable D call. The germline CDR1 and CDR2 sequences are MRHNA and SNTAGT. V was trimmed by 3 bases and J by 6 bases, leaving 9 bases between them. This CDR3 has 13 residues. DNA of the CDR3: TGTGCCAGCAGTGAGCAGCGGGGTCAGCCCCAGCATTTT. Protein: CASSEQRGQPQHF.

V and J are TRBV27 and TRBJ2-3, with 9 nucleotides matching TRBD1. V trimming: 6 bases; J trimming: 4 bases; junction bases outside the gene matches: 8. The length of the CDR3 is 15 residues. Germline V gene sequence: CDR1 MNHEY, CDR2 SMNVEV (reference sequence). This CDR3 is CASRRTGAPPDTQYF. Here the CDR3 DNA reads TGTGCCAGCAGGCGGACAGGGGCGCCCCCAGATACGCAGTATTTT.

This clone came up once. J is TRBJ2-7 and V is TRBV6-1, with unresolved D. This CDR3 is 13 amino acids long. Trimming took 0 bases from V and 5 from J, leaving 8 bases between them. Looked up from germline, CDR1 is MNHNS and CDR2 is SASEGT. CDR3 residues: CASSEAVSNEQYF. The DNA of the CDR3 is TGTGCCAGCAGTGAAGCGGTTAGCAACGAGCAGTACTTC.

This chain uses TRBV12-3 or TRBV12-4 with TRBJ2-1; D not certain. V was trimmed by 3 bases and J by 9 bases, leaving 12 bases between them. This CDR3 is built from 13 residues. For the CDR3, the DNA is TGTGCCAGCAGTTTCGGCGAGATCCCTGAGCAGTTCTTC. It is translated as CASSFGEIPEQFF.

The rearrangement links TRBV27 to TRBJ2-7, with 10 bases aligning to TRBD1. V gave up 7 bases and J gave up 3 bases; unmatched junction bases: 3. The CDR3 length is 13 residues. CDR1 is MNHEY and CDR2 is SMNVEV in the germline V gene (reference sequence). Here the CDR3 reads CASMDRGNYEQYF. The DNA for the CDR3 is TGTGCCAGCATGGACAGGGGGAACTACGAGCAGTACTTC.

The rearrangement joins TRBV6-5 to TRBJ2-1; TRBD2 agrees at 9 bases. The CDR3 has 16 residues. The V segment lost 2 bases and the J segment 9 bases; nucleotides outside the gene matches: 11. The germline gives CDR1 MNHEY, CDR2 SVGAGI. The CDR3 DNA reads TGTGCCAGCAGTTACGTGAGGGCGGGGGGGTTTTCTGAGCAGTTCTTC. It specifies CASSYVRAGGFSEQFF.

The V and J genes are TRBV6-4 and TRBJ2-7; D is possibly TRBD1 or TRBD2 (5 bases each). V dropped 3 bases and J dropped 4 bases, with 13 bases sitting between them. The CDR3 sequence is 14 residues long. Germline CDR1 MRHNA, CDR2 SNTAGT. CDR3 sequence: CASSERDPRYEQYF. The CDR3, as DNA: TGTGCCAGCAGTGAACGGGACCCACGGTACGAGCAGTACTTC.

This clone showed up just a few times. Other DNA sequences within the sample encode an identical CDR3. This chain joins TRBV6-5 and TRBJ2-7; 12 bases agree with TRBD1. Losses at the gene ends were 2 bases for V and 2 bases for J; bases not matched to a gene: 1. CDR1 and CDR2 from the germline V gene are MNHEY and SVGAGI. The CDR3 extends over 15 amino acids. CDR3 in amino acids: CASSYRDRGPYEQYF. The DNA of the CDR3 is TGTGCCAGCAGTTACCGGGACAGGGGGCCCTACGAGCAGTACTTC.

V and J are TRBV11-2 and TRBJ2-7; 8 nucleotides agree with TRBD2. The V segment lost 5 bases and the J segment 6 bases; nucleotides outside the gene matches: 9. The CDR3 length is 14 residues. Germline loops: CDR1 SGHAT, CDR2 FQNNGV. The CDR3 loop reads CASSRGSGSGEQYF. The CDR3 DNA is TGTGCCAGCAGCCGGGGGAGCGGGAGCGGCGAGCAGTACTTC.

With regard to this clone: The sample contains more than one DNA sequence encoding this CDR3. J is TRBJ1-5 and V is TRBV19; D is unclear. Germline CDR1 and CDR2: LNHDA and SQIVND (reference sequence). The V and J ends lost 3 bases and 4 bases respectively, with 7 bases between them. The CDR3 is made up of 13 amino acids. The CDR3 here is CASSISGNQPQHF. The DNA for the CDR3 is TGTGCCAGTAGTATCAGTGGAAATCAGCCCCAGCATTTT.

As regards this clone: This specimen includes other DNA sequences encoding the same CDR3. This chain joins TRBV12-3 or TRBV12-4 and TRBJ2-5; the D is unclear. Trimming took off 1 base at V and 0 bases at J, with 0 bases between the two ends. The CDR3 covers 12 residues. The CDR3 nucleotides read TGTGCCAGCAGTTTAGACCAAGAGACCCAGTACTTC. It encodes CASSLDQETQYF.

The chain carries TRBV6-4 and TRBJ1-1; 7 bases line up with TRBD1. There are 14 residues in the CDR3. The ends lost 6 bases at V and 0 bases at J; junction bases unmatched: 4. In germline, CDR1 is MRHNA, CDR2 SNTAGT. CDR3 nucleotides: TGTGCCAGCAGAGAACAGGGGCTGAACACTGAAGCTTTCTTT. Translation gives CASREQGLNTEAFF.

This sequence joins TRBV5-4 and TRBJ2-7; 11 positions match TRBD2. Germline V gene data show CDR1 as SGHNT and CDR2 as YYREEE (reference sequence). This CDR3 comprises 15 residues. The V and J ends lost 4 bases and 5 bases, in that order; junction bases with no gene match: 8. For the CDR3, the DNA is TGTGCCAGCAGCCGGACTAGCGGGTCCTGGGACGAGCAGTACTTC. It yields the protein CASSRTSGSWDEQYF.

V gene TRBV2 combines with J gene TRBJ2-1, with 7 bases identical to TRBD2. J gave up 7 bases and V 4 bases, and 13 bases lay outside the gene matches. CDR1 is SNHLY, CDR2 FYNNEI, per germline. This CDR3 region has 16 residues. The CDR3 sequence: CASSARTGEGINEQFF. The CDR3 DNA is TGTGCCAGCAGTGCAAGAACGGGGGAGGGGATAAATGAGCAGTTCTTC.

This sequence joins TRBV5-1 and TRBJ2-6, with unresolved D. The V gene lost 1 base and the J gene lost 3 bases, with 8 bases spanning the gap. This CDR3 comprises 15 residues. Per germline, CDR1 SGHRS and CDR2 YFSETQ. The CDR3 loop reads CASSLTGVGANVLTF. The CDR3 nucleotides read TGCGCCAGCAGCTTGACTGGGGTTGGGGCCAACGTCCTGACTTTC.

This chain uses TRBV30 with TRBJ2-3; 9 bases match TRBD2. Trimming cost V 8 bases and J 1 base; bases outside gene matches: 10. CDR1 GTSNPN and CDR2 SVGIG come from the germline V gene (reference sequence). The CDR3 contains 15 residues. The CDR3: CAGSGTSFRTDTQYF. The CDR3 DNA reads TGTGCCGGAAGCGGGACTAGCTTCCGCACAGATACGCAGTATTTT.

The V call is TRBV2, the J call TRBJ1-5; TRBD1 matches at 8 bases. Germline CDR1 SNHLY, CDR2 FYNNEI. This CDR3 has 15 residues. V lost 3 bases to trimming and J lost 1 base; unmatched junction nucleotides: 2. The CDR3 here is CASSDRGLSNQPQHF. The DNA of the CDR3 is TGTGCCAGCAGTGACAGGGGGCTGAGCAATCAGCCCCAGCATTTT. Drawing the rest from reference TRBV2 and TRBJ1-5, the complete variable domain is EPEVTQTPSHQVTQMGQEVILRCVPISNHLYFYWYRQILGQKVEFLVSFYNNEISEKSEIFDDQFSVERPDGSNFTLKIRSTKLEDSAMYFCASSDRGLSNQPQHFGDGTRLSIL.

The V call is TRBV6-6, the J call TRBJ1-2; no firm D call. This CDR3 is 13 amino acids long. Deletions cut 10 bases from V and 3 bases from J, with 15 bases between. Looked up from germline, CDR1 is MNHNY and CDR2 is SVGAGI (reference sequence). CDR3: CATGGEVYYGYTF. The CDR3 region has the DNA TGTGCCACCGGCGGCGAGGTTTACTATGGCTACACCTTC.

V is TRBV7-2 and J is TRBJ2-6, with D perhaps matching TRBD1 (5 bases). Per germline, CDR1 SGHTA and CDR2 FQGNSA. CDR3 length: 15 residues. Deletions cut 6 bases from V and 0 bases from J, with 9 bases between. For the CDR3, the DNA is TGTGCCAGCAGTCTCAGGGCCTCTGGGGCCAACGTCCTGACTTTC. Residues: CASSLRASGANVLTF.

The table lists this clone with a count of one. The rearrangement joins TRBV4-3 to TRBJ1-2; the D gene is possibly TRBD1 (6 bases). Germline assignment: CDR1 LGHNA and CDR2 YSLEER. The V gene lost 8 bases and the J gene lost 2 bases, with 18 bases spanning the gap. The CDR3 consists of 15 residues. The CDR3 region has the DNA TGCGCCAGCGTGCCCGATCCCCAGGGGAACTATGGCTACACCTTC. As protein: CASVPDPQGNYGYTF.

The chain carries TRBV11-2 and TRBJ2-1; D remains ambiguous. This CDR3 is 14 amino acids long. Germline CDR1 is SGHAT and CDR2 is FQNNGV. Deletions cut 5 bases from V and 0 bases from J, with 8 bases between. CDR3 residues: CASSVHSSYNEQFF. CDR3 nucleotide sequence: TGTGCCAGCAGCGTACATAGCTCCTACAATGAGCAGTTCTTC.

This clone was detected only once. Other DNA sequences within the sample encode an identical CDR3. The gene calls are TRBV3-1 (or the pseudogene TRBV3-2) and TRBJ2-2, with D hard to call. Germline assignment: CDR1 LGHDT and CDR2 YNNKEL (reference sequence). CDR3 size: 15 residues. Trimming removed 0 bases from V and 5 bases from J, with 10 bases in between. In DNA form, the CDR3 reads TGTGCCAGCAGCCAAGAGGTGGCATCGACCGGGGAGCTGTTTTTT. Its translation: CASSQEVASTGELFF.

The CDR3 here is CASRPYAGGVTGELFF. The CDR3 DNA reads as TGTGCCAGCAGACCCTACGCGGGAGGGGTCACCGGGGAGCTGTTTTTT. This chain links TRBV27 with TRBJ2-2; 9 nucleotides line up with TRBD2. V trimming: 6 bases; J trimming: 4 bases; junction bases outside the gene matches: 9. The germline CDR1 and CDR2 sequences are MNHEY and SMNVEV (reference sequence). The CDR3 sequence is 16 residues long.

The chain employs TRBV6-5 and TRBJ1-1; no firm D call. This CDR3 is 13 amino acids long. The germline CDR1 and CDR2 sequences are MNHEY and SVGAGI. The V gene lost 2 bases and the J gene lost 5 bases, with 9 bases spanning the gap. The CDR3 DNA reads TGTGCCAGCAGTTACCGCGGAGAGACTGAAGCTTTCTTT. This gives the protein CASSYRGETEAFF.

The chain employs TRBV6-1 and TRBJ2-1, with D maybe TRBD2 (6 bases). Trimming shortened V by 3 bases and J by 6 bases, and 9 bases separated the two germline ends. Germline V gives CDR1 MNHNS, CDR2 SASEGT. CDR3 length: 13 residues. CDR3 nucleotide sequence: TGTGCCAGCAGTGACAGGGAGGTCAATGAGCAGTTCTTC. Translating it yields CASSDREVNEQFF.

J is TRBJ2-3 and V is TRBV7-3, with 10 positions matching TRBD2. The CDR3 length is 14 residues. V was pared by 5 bases and J by 4 bases, with 3 bases of the junction left unmatched. Germline CDR1 and CDR2: SGHTA and FQGTGA. The DNA of the CDR3 is TGTGCCAGCAGCATAGCGGGGGGCGCAGATACGCAGTATTTT. It yields the protein CASSIAGGADTQYF.